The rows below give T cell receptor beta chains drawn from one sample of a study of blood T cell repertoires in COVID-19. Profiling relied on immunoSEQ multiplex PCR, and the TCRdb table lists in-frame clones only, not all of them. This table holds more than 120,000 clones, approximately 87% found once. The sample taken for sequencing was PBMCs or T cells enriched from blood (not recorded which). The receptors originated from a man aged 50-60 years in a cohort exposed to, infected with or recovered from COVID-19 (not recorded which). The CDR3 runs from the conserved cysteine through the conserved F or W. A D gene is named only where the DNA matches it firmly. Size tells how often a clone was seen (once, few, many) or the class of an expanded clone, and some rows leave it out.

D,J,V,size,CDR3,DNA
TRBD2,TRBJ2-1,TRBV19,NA,CASSIGTSGGYNEQFF,TGTGCCAGTAGTATAGGGACTAGCGGGGGGTACAATGAGCAGTTCTTC
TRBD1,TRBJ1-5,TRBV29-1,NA,CSVGQGINQPQHF,TGCAGCGTTGGACAGGGTATCAATCAGCCCCAGCATTTT
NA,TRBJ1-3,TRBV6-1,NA,CASSEEAGRWDTIYF,TGTGCCAGCAGTGAAGAGGCGGGACGGTGGGACACCATATATTTT
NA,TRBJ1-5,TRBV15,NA,CATSREWRGSEPQHF,TGTGCCACCAGCAGAGAATGGCGGGGTTCGGAGCCCCAGCATTTT
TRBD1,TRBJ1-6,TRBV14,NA,CASSHRGLVFSPLHF,TGTGCCAGCAGCCACAGGGGGCTTGTTTTTTCACCCCTCCACTTT
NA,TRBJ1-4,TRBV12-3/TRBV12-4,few,CASRLTVNEKLFF,TGTGCCAGCAGGCTGACAGTAAATGAAAAACTGTTTTTT
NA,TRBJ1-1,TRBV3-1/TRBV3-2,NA,CASSQVGGNTEAFF,TGTGCCAGCAGCCAAGTCGGGGGAAACACTGAAGCTTTCTTT
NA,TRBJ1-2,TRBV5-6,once,CASMYGQYYTF,TGTGCCAGCATGTACGGACAGTACTACACCTTC
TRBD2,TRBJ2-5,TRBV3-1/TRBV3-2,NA,CASSQGGRGETQYF,TGTGCCAGCAGCCAAGGCGGGAGGGGGGAGACCCAGTACTTC
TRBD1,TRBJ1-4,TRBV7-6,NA,CASSLATGENEKLFF,TGTGCCAGCAGCTTAGCGACAGGGGAAAACGAAAAACTGTTTTTT
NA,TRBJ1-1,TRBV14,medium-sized,CASSQWTGWNTEAFF,TGTGCCAGCAGCCAATGGACGGGGTGGAACACTGAAGCTTTCTTT
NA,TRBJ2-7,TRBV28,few,CASTQGSAGYEQYF,TGTGCCAGCACCCAGGGGAGTGCGGGCTACGAGCAGTACTTC
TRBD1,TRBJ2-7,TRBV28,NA,CASSSGTGKAEQYF,TGTGCCAGCAGTTCCGGGACAGGGAAGGCCGAGCAGTACTTC
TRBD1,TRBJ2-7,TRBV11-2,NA,CASSWTVTGATYEQYF,TGTGCCAGCAGCTGGACGGTCACAGGGGCGACCTACGAGCAGTACTTC
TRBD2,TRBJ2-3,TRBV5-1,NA,CASSSPVVAGSDTQYF,TGCGCCAGCAGCTCCCCGGTGGTAGCGGGATCAGATACGCAGTATTTT
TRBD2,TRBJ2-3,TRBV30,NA,CAWSLGALAGDYPDTQYF,TGTGCCTGGAGTTTGGGGGCCCTAGCGGGAGATTATCCAGATACGCAGTATTTT